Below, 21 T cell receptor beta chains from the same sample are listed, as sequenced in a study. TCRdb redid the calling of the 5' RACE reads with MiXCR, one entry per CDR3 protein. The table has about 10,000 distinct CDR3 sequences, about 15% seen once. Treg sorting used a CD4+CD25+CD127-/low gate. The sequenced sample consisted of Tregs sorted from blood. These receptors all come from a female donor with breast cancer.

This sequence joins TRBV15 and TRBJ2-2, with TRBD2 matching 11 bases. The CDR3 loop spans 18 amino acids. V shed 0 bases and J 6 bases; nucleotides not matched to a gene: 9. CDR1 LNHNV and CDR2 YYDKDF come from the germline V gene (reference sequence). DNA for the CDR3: TGTGCCACCAGCAGAGAAGTAGCGGGGGGGAGTTTCGCCGGGGAGCTGTTTTTT. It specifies CATSREVAGGSFAGELFF. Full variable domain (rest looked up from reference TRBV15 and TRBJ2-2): DAMVIQNPRYQVTQFGKPVTLSCSQTLNHNVMYWYQQKSSQAPKLLFHYYDKDFNNEADTPDNFQSRRPNTSFCFLDIRSPGLGDTAMYLCATSREVAGGSFAGELFFGEGSRLTVL.

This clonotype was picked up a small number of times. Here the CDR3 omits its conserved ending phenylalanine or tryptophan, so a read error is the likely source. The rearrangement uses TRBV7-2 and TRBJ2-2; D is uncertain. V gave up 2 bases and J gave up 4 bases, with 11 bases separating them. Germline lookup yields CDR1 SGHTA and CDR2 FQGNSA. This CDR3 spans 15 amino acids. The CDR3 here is CASSLMSARTGELFS. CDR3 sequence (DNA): TGTGCCAGCAGCTTAATGTCAGCCCGCACCGGGGAGCTGTTTTCT.

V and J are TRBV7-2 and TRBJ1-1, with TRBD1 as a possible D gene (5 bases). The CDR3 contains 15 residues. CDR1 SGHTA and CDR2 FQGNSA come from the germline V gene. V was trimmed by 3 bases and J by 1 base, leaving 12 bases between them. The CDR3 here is CASSFVGRANTEAFF. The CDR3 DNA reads TGTGCCAGCAGCTTTGTTGGCAGGGCGAACACTGAAGCTTTCTTT.

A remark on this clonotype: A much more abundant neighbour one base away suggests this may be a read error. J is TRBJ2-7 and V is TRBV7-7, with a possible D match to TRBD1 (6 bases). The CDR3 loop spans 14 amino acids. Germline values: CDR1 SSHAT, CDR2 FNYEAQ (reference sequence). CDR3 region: CAGSLDRNSYEQYF. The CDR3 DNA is TGTGCTGGCAGCTTAGACAGGAACTCCTACGAGCAGTACTTC.

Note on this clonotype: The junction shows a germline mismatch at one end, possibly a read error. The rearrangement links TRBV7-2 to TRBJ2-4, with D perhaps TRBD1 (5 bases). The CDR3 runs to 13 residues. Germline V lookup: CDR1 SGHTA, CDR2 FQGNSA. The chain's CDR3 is CASSSQTANTQYF. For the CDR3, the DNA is TGTGCCAGCAGCTCACAGACAGCAAACACTCAGTACTTC.

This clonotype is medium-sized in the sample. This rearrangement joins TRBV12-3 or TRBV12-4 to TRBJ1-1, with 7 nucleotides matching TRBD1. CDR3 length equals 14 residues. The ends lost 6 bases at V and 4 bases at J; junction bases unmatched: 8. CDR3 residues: CASSLQGGSTEAFF. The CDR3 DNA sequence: TGTGCCAGCAGCCTCCAGGGGGGGAGCACTGAAGCTTTCTTT.

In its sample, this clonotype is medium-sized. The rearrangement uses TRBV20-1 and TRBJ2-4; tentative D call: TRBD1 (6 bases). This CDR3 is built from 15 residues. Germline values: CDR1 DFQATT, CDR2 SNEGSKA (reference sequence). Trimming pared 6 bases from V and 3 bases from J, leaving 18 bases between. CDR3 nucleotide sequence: TGCAGTGCCCCGAGCGGTAGCAGGGGCAAAAACATTCAGTACTTC. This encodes CSAPSGSRGKNIQYF.

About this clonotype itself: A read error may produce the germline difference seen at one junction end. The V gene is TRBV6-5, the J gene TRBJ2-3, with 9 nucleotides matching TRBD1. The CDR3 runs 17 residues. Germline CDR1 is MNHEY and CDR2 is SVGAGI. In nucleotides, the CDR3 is TGTGCCAACAGTTACCGAACCGGGACAGGGCTTGAAGATACTCAGTATTTT. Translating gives CANSYRTGTGLEDTQYF.

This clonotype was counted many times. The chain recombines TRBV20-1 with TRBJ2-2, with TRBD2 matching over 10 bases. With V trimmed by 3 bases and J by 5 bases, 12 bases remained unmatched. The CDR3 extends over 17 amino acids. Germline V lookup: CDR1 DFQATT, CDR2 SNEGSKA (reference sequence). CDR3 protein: CSASRSSGRGKTGELFF. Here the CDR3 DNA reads TGCAGTGCTAGTCGATCCAGCGGGAGGGGAAAAACCGGGGAGCTGTTTTTT.

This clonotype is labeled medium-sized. The CDR3 spells CASSRNPFQGVDYGYTF. CDR3 nucleotide sequence: TGTGCCAGCAGTCGCAACCCTTTCCAAGGGGTGGACTATGGCTACACCTTC. The chain couples TRBV27 to TRBJ1-2; a possible D gene is TRBD1 (5 bases). The CDR3 contains 17 residues. V was cut by 5 bases and J by 3 bases, with 22 bases left in between. Germline CDR1 MNHEY, CDR2 SMNVEV (reference sequence).

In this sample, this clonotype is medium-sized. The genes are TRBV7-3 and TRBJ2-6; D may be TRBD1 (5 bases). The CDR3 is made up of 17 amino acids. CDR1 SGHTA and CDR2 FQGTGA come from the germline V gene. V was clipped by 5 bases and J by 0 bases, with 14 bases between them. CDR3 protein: CASSTTGTSSGANVLTF. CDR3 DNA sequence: TGTGCCAGCAGCACCACAGGAACTTCCTCTGGGGCCAACGTCCTGACTTTC.

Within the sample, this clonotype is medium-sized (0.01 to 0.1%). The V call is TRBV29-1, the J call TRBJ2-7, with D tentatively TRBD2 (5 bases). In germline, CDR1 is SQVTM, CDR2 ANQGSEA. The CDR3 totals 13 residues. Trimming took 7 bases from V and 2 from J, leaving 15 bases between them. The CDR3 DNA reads TGCAGCGCGACGGGAACATCAACCTACGAGCAGTACTTC. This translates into CSATGTSTYEQYF.

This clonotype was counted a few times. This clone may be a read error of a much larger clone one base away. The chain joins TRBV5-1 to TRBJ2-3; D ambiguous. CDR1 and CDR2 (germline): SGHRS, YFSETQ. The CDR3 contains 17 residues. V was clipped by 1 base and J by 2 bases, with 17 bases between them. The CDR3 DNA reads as TGCGCCAGCAGCTTGAGTGACTCCGCCCGCCACACAGATACGCAGTATTTT. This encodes CASSLSDSARHTDTQYF.

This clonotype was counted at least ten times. This CDR3 reads CSARAPGLEGDEQFF. In DNA form, the CDR3 reads TGCAGTGCTAGAGCCCCGGGACTAGAGGGGGATGAGCAGTTCTTC. The rearrangement links TRBV20-1 to TRBJ2-1; the match to TRBD2 covers 8 bases. This CDR3 region has 15 residues. With 1 base clipped from V and 8 bases from J, the junction kept 10 bases outside the gene matches. Per germline, CDR1 DFQATT and CDR2 SNEGSKA (reference sequence).

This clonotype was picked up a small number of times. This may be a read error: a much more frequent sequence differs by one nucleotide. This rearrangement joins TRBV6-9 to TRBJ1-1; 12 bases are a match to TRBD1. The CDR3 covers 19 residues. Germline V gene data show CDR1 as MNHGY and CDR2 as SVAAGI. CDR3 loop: CASSYPRDRGLVDYTEALF. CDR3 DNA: TGTGCCAGCAGTTACCCGAGGGACAGGGGGCTCGTAGATTACACTGAAGCTCTCTTT.

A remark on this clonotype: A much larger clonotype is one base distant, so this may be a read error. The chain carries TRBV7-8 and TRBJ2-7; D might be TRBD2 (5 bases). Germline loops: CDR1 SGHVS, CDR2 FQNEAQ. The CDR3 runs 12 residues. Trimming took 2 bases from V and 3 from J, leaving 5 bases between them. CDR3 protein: CASSLRDYEQYF. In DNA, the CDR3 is TGTGCCAGCAGCTTACGGGACTACGAGCAGTACTTC.

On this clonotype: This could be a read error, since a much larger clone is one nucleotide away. As DNA, the CDR3 is TGTGCCACCAGCATAGTCTCCGGAGATTACGAGCAGTACTTC. It translates to CATSIVSGDYEQYF. The chain combines TRBV15 with TRBJ2-7, with D uncertain. The CDR3 is 14 amino acids. Trimming removed 4 bases at V and 4 bases at J, with 14 bases between. CDR1 and CDR2 (germline): LNHNV, YYDKDF (reference sequence).

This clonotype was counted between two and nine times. The CDR3 nucleotides read TGCGCCAGCAGTGAGGGACAGGCCTACGAGCAGTACTTC. Translating it yields CASSEGQAYEQYF. This chain joins TRBV10-1 and TRBJ2-7; 7 positions match TRBD1. This CDR3 region has 13 residues. V was pared by 2 bases and J by 2 bases, with 0 bases of the junction left unmatched. Germline V lookup: CDR1 WNHNN, CDR2 SYGVQD (reference sequence).

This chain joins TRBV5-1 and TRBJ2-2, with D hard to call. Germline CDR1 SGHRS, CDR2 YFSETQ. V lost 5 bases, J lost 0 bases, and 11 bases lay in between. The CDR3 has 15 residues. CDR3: CASRNDPANTGELFF. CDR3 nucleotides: TGCGCCAGCAGAAACGACCCTGCGAACACCGGGGAGCTGTTTTTT.

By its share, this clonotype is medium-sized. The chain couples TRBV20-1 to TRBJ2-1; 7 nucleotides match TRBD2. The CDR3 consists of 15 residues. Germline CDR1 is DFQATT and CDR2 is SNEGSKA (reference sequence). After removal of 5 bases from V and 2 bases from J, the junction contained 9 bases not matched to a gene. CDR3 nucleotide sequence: TGCAGTGCTGCCGATCAGCGGGATCCCTACAATGAGCAGTTCTTC. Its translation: CSAADQRDPYNEQFF.

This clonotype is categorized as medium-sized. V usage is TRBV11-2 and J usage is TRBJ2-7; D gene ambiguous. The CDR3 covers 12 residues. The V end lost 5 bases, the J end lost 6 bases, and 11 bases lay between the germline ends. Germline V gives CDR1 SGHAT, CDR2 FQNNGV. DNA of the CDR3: TGTGCCAGCAGCCTTACAAGTTTCGAGCAGTACTTC. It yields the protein CASSLTSFEQYF.